This T cell receptor (beta chain) came from a study of blood T cell repertoires in COVID-19. Study-level background: The cDNA or gDNA used as material had been derived from T cells, B-cell-depleted T cells, or PBMCs.

Sequencing used immunoSEQ multiplex PCR; TCRdb keeps in-frame clones, though not all of them. Among over 200,000 clones listed, roughly 87% were seen once. The material sequenced was peripheral blood. This receptor was identified in a woman aged 18-35 years who had recovered from COVID-19.

The CDR3 nucleotides are TGTGCCAGCAGCGCCGGACTAGCAGCTCTCGACACCGGGGAGCTGTTTTTT. Residues: CASSAGLAALDTGELFF. The chain carries TRBV7-7 and TRBJ2-2; 8 nucleotides line up with TRBD2. Germline CDR1 SSHAT, CDR2 FNYEAQ (reference sequence). This CDR3 has 17 amino acids. Trimming removed 5 bases from V and 3 bases from J; junction bases left unmatched: 11.